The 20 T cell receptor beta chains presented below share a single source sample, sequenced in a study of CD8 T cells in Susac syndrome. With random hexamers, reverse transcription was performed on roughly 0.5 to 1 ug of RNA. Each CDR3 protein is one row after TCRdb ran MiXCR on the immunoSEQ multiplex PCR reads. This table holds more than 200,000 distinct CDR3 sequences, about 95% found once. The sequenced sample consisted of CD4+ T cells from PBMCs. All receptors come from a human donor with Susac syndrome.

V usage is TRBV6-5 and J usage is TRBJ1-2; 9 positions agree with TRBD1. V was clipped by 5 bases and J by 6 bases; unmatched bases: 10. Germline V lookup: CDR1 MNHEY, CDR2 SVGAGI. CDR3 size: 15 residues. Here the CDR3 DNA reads TGTGCCAGCAGTCCCCGGGACAGGGAATGGAATGGCTACACCTTC. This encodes CASSPRDREWNGYTF.

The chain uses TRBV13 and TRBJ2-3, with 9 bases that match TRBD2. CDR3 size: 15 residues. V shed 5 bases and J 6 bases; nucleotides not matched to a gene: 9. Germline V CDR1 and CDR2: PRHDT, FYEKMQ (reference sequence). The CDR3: CASSRTSAVVDTQYF. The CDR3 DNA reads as TGTGCCAGCAGCAGGACTAGCGCGGTAGTGGATACGCAGTATTTT.

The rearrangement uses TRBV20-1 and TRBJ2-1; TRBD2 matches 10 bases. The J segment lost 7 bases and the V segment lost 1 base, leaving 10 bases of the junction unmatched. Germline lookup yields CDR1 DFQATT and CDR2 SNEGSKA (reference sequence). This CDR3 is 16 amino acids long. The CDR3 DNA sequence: TGCAGTGCTAGAGTCCATCTAGCGGGGGTGGAGAATGAGCAGTTCTTC. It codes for CSARVHLAGVENEQFF.

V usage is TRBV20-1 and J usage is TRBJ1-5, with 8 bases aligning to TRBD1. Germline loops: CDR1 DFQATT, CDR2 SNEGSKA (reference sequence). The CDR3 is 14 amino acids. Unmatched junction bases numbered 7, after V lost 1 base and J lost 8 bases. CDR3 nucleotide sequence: TGCAGTGCTAGAGGGAACGGACAGGGAGAGCCCCAGCATTTT. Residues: CSARGNGQGEPQHF.

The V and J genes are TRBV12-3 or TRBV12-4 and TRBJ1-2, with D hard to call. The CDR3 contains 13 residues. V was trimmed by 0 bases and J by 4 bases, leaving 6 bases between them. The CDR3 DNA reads TGTGCCAGCAGTTTAGCGCCCACCTATGGCTACACCTTC. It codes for CASSLAPTYGYTF.

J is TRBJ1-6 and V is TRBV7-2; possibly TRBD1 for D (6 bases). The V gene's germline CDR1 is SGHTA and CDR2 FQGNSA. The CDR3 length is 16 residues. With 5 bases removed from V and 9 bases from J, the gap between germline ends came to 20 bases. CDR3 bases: TGTGCCAGCAGCATAGGACTGGGGGCGGAGAGTTCACCCCTCCACTTT. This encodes CASSIGLGAESSPLHF.

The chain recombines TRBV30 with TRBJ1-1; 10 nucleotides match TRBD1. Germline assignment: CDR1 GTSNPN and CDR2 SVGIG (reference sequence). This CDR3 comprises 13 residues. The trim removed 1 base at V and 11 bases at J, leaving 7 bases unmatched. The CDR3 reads CAWSGQGAGWAFF. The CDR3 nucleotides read TGTGCCTGGAGTGGACAGGGGGCGGGGTGGGCTTTCTTT. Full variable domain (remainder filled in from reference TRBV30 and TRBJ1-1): SQTIHQWPATLVQPVGSPLSLECTVEGTSNPNLYWYRQAAGRGLQLLFYSVGIGQISSEVPQNLSASRPQDRQFILSSKKLLLSDSGFYLCAWSGQGAGWAFFGQGTRLTVV.

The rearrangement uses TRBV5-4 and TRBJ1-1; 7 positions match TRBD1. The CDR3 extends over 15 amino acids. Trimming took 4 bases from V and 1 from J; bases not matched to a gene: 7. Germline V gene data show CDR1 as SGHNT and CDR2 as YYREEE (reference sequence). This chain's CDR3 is CASSAPTGSNTEAFF. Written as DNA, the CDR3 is TGTGCCAGCAGCGCCCCGACAGGGTCGAACACTGAAGCTTTCTTT.

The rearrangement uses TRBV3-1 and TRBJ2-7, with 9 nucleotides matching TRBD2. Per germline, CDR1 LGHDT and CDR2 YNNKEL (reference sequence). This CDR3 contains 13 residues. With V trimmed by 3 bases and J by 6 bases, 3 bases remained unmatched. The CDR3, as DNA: TGTGCCAGCAGCCAGGGACTAGCTCCCGAGCAGTACTTC. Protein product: CASSQGLAPEQYF.

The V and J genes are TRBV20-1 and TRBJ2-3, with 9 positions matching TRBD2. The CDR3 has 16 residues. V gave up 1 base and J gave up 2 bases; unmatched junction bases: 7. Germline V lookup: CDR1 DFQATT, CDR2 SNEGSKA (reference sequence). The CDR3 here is CSARVGRGGTTDTQYF. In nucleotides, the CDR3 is TGCAGTGCTAGAGTTGGGCGGGGGGGGACCACAGATACGCAGTATTTT.

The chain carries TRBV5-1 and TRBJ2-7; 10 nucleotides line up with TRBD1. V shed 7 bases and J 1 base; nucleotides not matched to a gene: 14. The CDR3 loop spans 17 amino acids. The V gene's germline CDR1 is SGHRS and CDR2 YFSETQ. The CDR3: CASRPSTGTGDSYEQYF. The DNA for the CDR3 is TGCGCCAGCCGGCCATCGACCGGGACAGGGGATTCCTACGAGCAGTACTTC.

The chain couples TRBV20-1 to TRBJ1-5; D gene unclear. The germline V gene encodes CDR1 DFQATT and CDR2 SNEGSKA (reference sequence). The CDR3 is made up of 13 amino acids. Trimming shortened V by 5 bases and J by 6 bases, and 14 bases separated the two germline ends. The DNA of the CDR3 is TGCAGTGCTTCTAAAGGACGGGCTCAGCCCCAGCATTTT. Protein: CSASKGRAQPQHF.

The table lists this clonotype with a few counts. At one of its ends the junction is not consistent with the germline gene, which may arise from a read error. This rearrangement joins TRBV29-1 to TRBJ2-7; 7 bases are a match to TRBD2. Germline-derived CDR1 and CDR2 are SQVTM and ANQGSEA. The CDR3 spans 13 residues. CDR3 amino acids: CSVGGAGGDEQYF. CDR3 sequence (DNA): TGTAGCGTCGGCGGAGCTGGGGGGGACGAGCAGTACTTC.

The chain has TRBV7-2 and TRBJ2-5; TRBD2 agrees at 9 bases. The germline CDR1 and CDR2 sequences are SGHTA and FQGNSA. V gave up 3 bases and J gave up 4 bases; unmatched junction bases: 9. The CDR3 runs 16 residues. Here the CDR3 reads CASSFTSGAGGETQYF. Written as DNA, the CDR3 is TGTGCCAGCAGCTTCACATCAGGAGCGGGGGGAGAGACCCAGTACTTC. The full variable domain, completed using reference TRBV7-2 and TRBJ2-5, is GAGVSQSPSNKVTEKGKDVELRCDPISGHTALYWYRQSLGQGLEFLIYFQGNSAPDKSGLPSDRFSAERTGGSVSTLTIQRTQQEDSAVYLCASSFTSGAGGETQYFGPGTRLLVL.

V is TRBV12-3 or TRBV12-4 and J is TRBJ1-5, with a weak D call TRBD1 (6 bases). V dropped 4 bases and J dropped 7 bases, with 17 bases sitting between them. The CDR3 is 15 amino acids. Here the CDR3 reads CASSWDKASQQPQHF. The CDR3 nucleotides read TGTGCCAGCAGTTGGGACAAGGCGTCACAGCAGCCCCAGCATTTT.

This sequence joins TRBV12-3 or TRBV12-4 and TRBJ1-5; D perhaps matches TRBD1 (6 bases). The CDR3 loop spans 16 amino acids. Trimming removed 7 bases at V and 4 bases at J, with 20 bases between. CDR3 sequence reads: CASTIWGRGMNQPQHF. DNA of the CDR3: TGTGCCAGCACGATCTGGGGGCGGGGGATGAATCAGCCCCAGCATTTT.

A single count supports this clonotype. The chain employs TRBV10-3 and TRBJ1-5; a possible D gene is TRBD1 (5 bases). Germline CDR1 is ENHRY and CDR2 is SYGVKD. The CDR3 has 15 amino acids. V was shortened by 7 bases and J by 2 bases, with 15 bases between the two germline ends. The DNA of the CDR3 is TGTGCCATCATGGGGGAGGGGCGCGGCAATCAGCCCCAGCATTTT. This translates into CAIMGEGRGNQPQHF.

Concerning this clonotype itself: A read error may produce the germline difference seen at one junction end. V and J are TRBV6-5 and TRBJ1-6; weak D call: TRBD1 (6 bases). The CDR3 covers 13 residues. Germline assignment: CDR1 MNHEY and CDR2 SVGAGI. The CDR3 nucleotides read TGTGCCAGCAGCGCAGGGGATTATTCAGCCCTCCACTTT. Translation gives CASSAGDYSALHF.

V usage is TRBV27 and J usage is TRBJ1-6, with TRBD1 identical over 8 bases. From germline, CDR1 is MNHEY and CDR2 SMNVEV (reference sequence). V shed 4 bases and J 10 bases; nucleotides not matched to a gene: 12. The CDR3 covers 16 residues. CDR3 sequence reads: CASSSRTGRYDSPLHF. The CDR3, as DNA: TGTGCCAGCAGTTCCCGGACAGGGCGGTACGACTCACCCCTCCACTTT.

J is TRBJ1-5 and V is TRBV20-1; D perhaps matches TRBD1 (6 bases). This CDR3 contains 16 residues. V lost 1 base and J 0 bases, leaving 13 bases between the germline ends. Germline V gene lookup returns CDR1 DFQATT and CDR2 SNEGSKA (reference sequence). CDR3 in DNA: TGCAGTGCTAGAGTGGACAGAAGACATAGCAATCAGCCCCAGCATTTT. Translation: CSARVDRRHSNQPQHF.